These 26 T cell receptor beta chains share one sample of origin, sequenced in a study of blood T cell repertoires in COVID-19. Assay used: immunoSEQ multiplex PCR; TCRdb lists only in-frame clones, some missing. The sample contains about 180,000 clones, around 89% of which appear only once. The source material was peripheral blood. These TCRs come from a woman aged 30 to 39 with acute or convalescent COVID-19.

This clone was recorded once. This chain links TRBV9 with TRBJ2-3, with 10 bases matching TRBD2. The CDR3 consists of 15 residues. CDR1 and CDR2 (germline): SGDLS, YYNGEE. Trimming removed 1 base from V and 2 bases from J; junction bases left unmatched: 1. The CDR3 DNA follows: TGTGCCAGCAGCGTAACTAGCGGGAACACAGATACGCAGTATTTT. It specifies CASSVTSGNTDTQYF.

This clone was seen once. The gene calls are TRBV24-1 and TRBJ1-5, with D unclear. This CDR3 contains 13 residues. Trimming cost V 7 bases and J 11 bases, with 17 bases left between them. Germline CDR1 and CDR2: KGHDR and SFDVKD. CDR3 protein: CATSDDLAVTQHF. Written as DNA, the CDR3 is TGTGCCACCAGCGACGACTTGGCGGTGACCCAGCATTTT.

The CDR3, as DNA: TGTGCCAGCAGCCCCCGGGAGGGCACTGAAGCTTTCTTT. Amino acid sequence: CASSPREGTEAFF. V usage is TRBV13 and J usage is TRBJ1-1; no definite D call. V lost 5 bases to trimming and J lost 4 bases, with 11 bases between them. The length of the CDR3 is 13 residues. Germline CDR1 is PRHDT and CDR2 is FYEKMQ (reference sequence).

Of note for this clone: One junction end does not reproduce the germline sequence, and a read error may be involved. The chain joins TRBV11-2 to TRBJ2-7, with 7 bases lining up with TRBD1. The CDR3 loop spans 13 amino acids. Looked up from germline, CDR1 is SGHAT and CDR2 is FQNNGV. The CDR3 sequence: CASRLDRAYEQYF. The DNA of the CDR3 is TGTGCCAGCAGGTTAGACAGGGCCTACGAGCAGTACTTC.

V is TRBV28 and J is TRBJ1-5, with D unresolved. The germline V gene has CDR1 MDHEN and CDR2 SYDVKM. The length of the CDR3 is 15 residues. Trimming took 5 bases from V and 4 from J, leaving 15 bases between them. CDR3 amino acids: CASSPRSLINQPQHF. CDR3 in DNA: TGTGCCAGCAGTCCCCGGTCCCTGATTAATCAGCCCCAGCATTTT.

The chain combines TRBV19 with TRBJ1-5; D remains unclear. V shed 7 bases and J shed 5 bases, with 15 bases lying between them. Germline CDR1 and CDR2: LNHDA and SQIVND (reference sequence). The CDR3 extends over 14 amino acids. The CDR3 nucleotides are TGTGCCAGTAAAAAGAACAGTGCCGATCAGCCCCAGCATTTT. Amino acid sequence: CASKKNSADQPQHF.

Comments on this clone: The junction shows a germline mismatch at one end, possibly a read error. The chain uses TRBV7-7 and TRBJ1-5; 7 nucleotides agree with TRBD1. From germline, CDR1 is SSHAT and CDR2 FNYEAQ (reference sequence). This CDR3 has 21 residues. The DNA of the CDR3 is TGTGCTAGCAGCTCCCCCCCTATCTGGGACAGCAGCAAATATAGCAATCAGCCCCAGCATTTT. Its protein product is CASSSPPIWDSSKYSNQPQHF.

The chain uses TRBV9 and TRBJ1-3; 9 bases fit TRBD1. Looked up from germline, CDR1 is SGDLS and CDR2 is YYNGEE. This CDR3 comprises 17 residues. V lost 3 bases to trimming and J lost 4 bases; unmatched junction nucleotides: 11. The CDR3 DNA reads as TGTGCCAGCAGCGAACGGCTACAGGGGGCTCACGGAAACACCATATATTTT. Its protein product is CASSERLQGAHGNTIYF.

This sequence joins TRBV30 and TRBJ1-2; 8 bases map to TRBD1. The CDR3 has 11 amino acids. The J segment lost 4 bases and the V segment lost 8 bases, leaving 3 bases of the junction unmatched. Germline V CDR1 and CDR2: GTSNPN, SVGIG (reference sequence). The CDR3 region has the DNA TGTGCCCTGGGACAGGTCTATGGCTACACCTTC. Translated: CALGQVYGYTF.

The V call is TRBV29-1, the J call TRBJ2-7; 7 bases are a match to TRBD2. V trimming: 5 bases; J trimming: 0 bases; junction bases outside the gene matches: 7. This CDR3 has 14 residues. CDR1 and CDR2 from the germline V gene are SQVTM and ANQGSEA. The CDR3 DNA is TGCAGCGTTCGTCGCCTAGCGGACTCCTACGAGCAGTACTTC. Residues: CSVRRLADSYEQYF.

The V gene is TRBV18, the J gene TRBJ1-5; D is undetermined. V lost 6 bases, J lost 2 bases, and 14 bases lay in between. This CDR3 has 15 amino acids. Germline CDR1 is KGHSH and CDR2 is LQKENI. CDR3 in amino acids: CASSRGFRGNQPQHF. In DNA form, the CDR3 reads TGTGCCAGCTCCCGGGGTTTCCGTGGCAATCAGCCCCAGCATTTT.

This clone has more than one count but fewer than ten. V usage is TRBV10-3 and J usage is TRBJ1-3, with D possibly matching TRBD1 (6 bases). Germline CDR1 and CDR2: ENHRY and SYGVKD. This CDR3 comprises 15 residues. V lost 10 bases, J lost 0 bases, and 16 bases lay in between. Here the CDR3 DNA reads TGTGCCAGCCAAACCGACAGGACCTCTGGAAACACCATATATTTT. As protein: CASQTDRTSGNTIYF.

The chain is built from TRBV5-4 and TRBJ2-5; 9 bases are a match to TRBD2. The CDR3 loop spans 14 amino acids. J was trimmed by 4 bases and V by 4 bases; bases with no gene match: 5. In germline, CDR1 is SGHNT, CDR2 YYREEE (reference sequence). CDR3 in amino acids: CASSQGLALETQYF. As DNA, the CDR3 is TGTGCCAGCAGCCAAGGACTAGCGTTAGAGACCCAGTACTTC.

The chain is built from TRBV29-1 and TRBJ1-2; possible D gene TRBD1, 5 bases. With 4 bases removed from V and 7 bases from J, the gap between germline ends came to 10 bases. The CDR3 length is 11 residues. Germline CDR1 reads SQVTM; CDR2 reads ANQGSEA. CDR3 nucleotide sequence: TGCAGCGTTGGGGCAGGGCTTGGCTACACCTTC. This codes for CSVGAGLGYTF.

This clone has only one observation. This rearrangement joins TRBV27 to TRBJ2-2, with unresolved D. The germline V gene encodes CDR1 MNHEY and CDR2 SMNVEV (reference sequence). The CDR3 is 12 residues long. Trimming pared 4 bases from V and 3 bases from J, leaving 3 bases between. In DNA, the CDR3 is TGTGCCAGCAGTTCTTACACCGGGGAGCTGTTTTTT. Its protein is CASSSYTGELFF.

The genes are TRBV6-2 or TRBV6-3 and TRBJ2-3; tentative D call: TRBD2 (5 bases). V dropped 0 bases and J dropped 4 bases, with 17 bases sitting between them. The germline CDR1 and CDR2 sequences are MNHEY and SVGEGT. The CDR3 extends over 17 amino acids. The chain's CDR3 is CASSYSPGGLKADTQYF. CDR3 sequence (DNA): TGTGCCAGCAGTTACTCTCCCGGAGGCCTTAAGGCAGATACGCAGTATTTT.

This clone was recorded only once. The V and J genes are TRBV10-3 and TRBJ2-3; 12 positions agree with TRBD2. Germline V gene lookup returns CDR1 ENHRY and CDR2 SYGVKD. The CDR3 has 15 residues. J lost 3 bases, V lost 6 bases, and 4 bases had no gene match. The chain's CDR3 is CAISPTSGRTDTQYF. The CDR3 DNA follows: TGTGCCATCAGCCCGACTAGCGGGAGAACAGATACGCAGTATTTT.

This sequence joins TRBV5-5 and TRBJ1-1; D gene uncertain. The V gene's germline CDR1 is SGHKS and CDR2 YYEKEE (reference sequence). The CDR3 has 14 residues. Trimming left V 2 bases short and J 3 bases short, with 11 bases between. The CDR3 spells CASSFSLLDTEAFF. CDR3 coding DNA: TGTGCCAGCAGCTTCAGTCTCTTGGACACTGAAGCTTTCTTT.

The CDR3 spells CATSDNQETQYF. The CDR3 DNA reads TGTGCCACCTCGGACAACCAAGAGACCCAGTACTTC. The rearrangement uses TRBV19 and TRBJ2-5; D may be TRBD1 (5 bases). The germline V gene encodes CDR1 LNHDA and CDR2 SQIVND (reference sequence). The V gene lost 10 bases and the J gene lost 0 bases, with 9 bases spanning the gap. CDR3 length equals 12 residues.

V and J are TRBV3-1 (or the pseudogene TRBV3-2) and TRBJ2-7, with 7 nucleotides matching TRBD1. V gave up 6 bases and J gave up 5 bases; unmatched junction bases: 10. The CDR3 contains 14 residues. Germline CDR1 and CDR2: LGHDT and YNNKEL (reference sequence). DNA for the CDR3: TGTGCCAGCAGTCGACAGGGTGTTGCCCACGAGCAGTACTTC. Amino acid sequence: CASSRQGVAHEQYF.

The chain has TRBV10-2 and TRBJ1-4; D gene unclear. Per germline, CDR1 WSHSY and CDR2 SAAADI. With 0 bases removed from V and 8 bases from J, the gap between germline ends came to 13 bases. The CDR3 extends over 15 amino acids. This chain's CDR3 is CASSESWSLREKLFF. CDR3 in DNA: TGCGCCAGCAGTGAGTCGTGGTCGTTGAGAGAAAAACTGTTTTTT.

The chain recombines TRBV29-1 with TRBJ1-3; D gene uncertain. In germline, CDR1 is SQVTM, CDR2 ANQGSEA. This CDR3 is 15 amino acids long. V lost 7 bases to trimming and J lost 4 bases, with 20 bases between them. The CDR3 coding sequence is TGCAGCGGTACCGTTTTGACTCCCTTCGGAAACACCATATATTTT. Translation: CSGTVLTPFGNTIYF. Complete variable domain (other parts from reference TRBV29-1 and TRBJ1-3): SAVISQKPSRDICQRGTSLTIQCQVDSQVTMMFWYRQQPGQSLTLIATANQGSEATYESGFVIDKFPISRPNLTFSTLTVSNMSPEDSSIYLCSGTVLTPFGNTIYFGEGSWLTVV.

The chain employs TRBV5-1 and TRBJ2-2, with TRBD2 identical over 8 bases. This CDR3 comprises 18 residues. Germline V gene sequence: CDR1 SGHRS, CDR2 YFSETQ. V shed 4 bases, J shed 8 bases, and the junction held 19 bases outside the gene matches. The CDR3 here is CASSPLAVGRGKTGELFF. CDR3 nucleotides: TGCGCCAGCAGCCCGTTAGCAGTCGGGAGGGGTAAAACGGGGGAGCTGTTTTTT.

The chain is built from TRBV4-1 and TRBJ2-7; D may be TRBD2 (5 bases). Per the germline V gene, CDR1 is MGHRA and CDR2 is YSYEKL. The CDR3 runs 12 residues. The V end lost 0 bases, the J end lost 7 bases, and 7 bases lay between the germline ends. The DNA of the CDR3 is TGCGCCAGCAGCCAAGATGGCGGGGAGCAGTACTTC. It translates to CASSQDGGEQYF.

The V call is TRBV19, the J call TRBJ1-1; D is unresolved. Germline V gene sequence: CDR1 LNHDA, CDR2 SQIVND (reference sequence). The ends were cut back, 0 bases at V and 5 bases at J, with 4 bases in the middle. The CDR3 runs to 12 residues. CDR3 bases: TGTGCCAGTAGTATAGACCGGACTGAAGCTTTCTTT. Translated, it gives CASSIDRTEAFF.

The chain links TRBV5-1 to TRBJ2-5; 9 positions agree with TRBD1. V shed 0 bases, J shed 5 bases, and the junction held 5 bases outside the gene matches. The CDR3 runs to 15 residues. Germline V gives CDR1 SGHRS, CDR2 YFSETQ. The CDR3 protein is CASSLAGTGWETQYF. In DNA form, the CDR3 reads TGCGCCAGCAGCTTGGCCGGGACAGGGTGGGAGACCCAGTACTTC.